This T cell receptor (beta chain) was recovered during a study of cytomegalovirus exposure and HLA in healthy donors. Across the whole study: Later analysis reported that the approximately 120 validation repertoires shared the platform of the approximately 620 first-cohort repertoires. Points from the study as a whole: It was reportedly the case that the classifier diagnosed cytomegalovirus status with high specificity and sensitivity. The investigators catalogued 150 to 200 TCR beta chains as cytomegalovirus-associated.

The donors were in the roughly 130-subject validation cohort, distinct from the roughly 700-subject first cohort. This clone was picked up a small number of times. The antigen remains unidentified. Assay: immunoSEQ multiplex PCR; the TCRdb copy retains only in-frame clones and omits some. The sample has about 330,000 clones; roughly 89% are singletons. The sequencing sample was made of PBMCs. The sequence was collected from a woman under 30 in good health and CMV-seronegative.

CDR3 in DNA: TGTGCCAGCAGTTTTAGGGCCTGGGGGAGGAGCGACTCTGGAAACACCATATATTTT. This codes for CASSFRAWGRSDSGNTIYF. The rearrangement links TRBV28 to TRBJ1-3; the D gene is possibly TRBD1 (5 bases). The CDR3 loop spans 19 amino acids. Germline loops: CDR1 MDHEN, CDR2 SYDVKM. V was clipped by 3 bases and J by 0 bases, with 21 bases between them.